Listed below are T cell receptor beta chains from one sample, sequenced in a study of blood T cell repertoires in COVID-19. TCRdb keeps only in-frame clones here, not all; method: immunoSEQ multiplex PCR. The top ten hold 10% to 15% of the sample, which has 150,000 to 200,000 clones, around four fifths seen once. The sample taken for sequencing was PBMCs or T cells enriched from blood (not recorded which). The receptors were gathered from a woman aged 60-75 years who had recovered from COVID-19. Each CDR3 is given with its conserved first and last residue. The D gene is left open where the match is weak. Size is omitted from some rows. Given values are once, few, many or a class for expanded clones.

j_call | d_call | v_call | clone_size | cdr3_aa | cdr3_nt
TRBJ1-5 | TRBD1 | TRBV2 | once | CASSDSGGAAQPQHF | TGTGCCAGCAGTGATTCAGGGGGCGCGGCTCAGCCCCAGCATTTT
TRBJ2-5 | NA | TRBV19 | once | CASSSRETQYF | TGTGCCAGTAGTTCCAGGGAGACCCAGTACTTC
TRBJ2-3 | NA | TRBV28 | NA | CASISEGAGTDTQYF | TGTGCCAGCATCTCGGAGGGGGCTGGGACAGATACGCAGTATTTT
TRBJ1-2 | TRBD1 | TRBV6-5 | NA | CASSYEQGNRGYTF | TGTGCCAGCAGTTACGAACAGGGGAATAGAGGCTACACCTTC
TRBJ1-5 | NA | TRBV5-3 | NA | CARSLRGEDQPQHF | TGTGCCAGAAGCCTACGGGGAGAGGATCAGCCCCAGCATTTT
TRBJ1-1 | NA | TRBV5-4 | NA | CASSFDPGTEAFF | TGTGCCAGCAGCTTCGATCCGGGGACTGAAGCTTTCTTT
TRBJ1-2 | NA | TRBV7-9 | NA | CASSLGRDSPGYGYTF | TGTGCCAGCAGCTTAGGGCGAGACAGTCCCGGGTATGGCTACACCTTC
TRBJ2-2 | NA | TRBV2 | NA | CASSPGLAAGELFF | TGTGCCAGCTCCCCCGGGCTAGCCGCCGGGGAGCTGTTTTTT
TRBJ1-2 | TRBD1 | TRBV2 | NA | CASSDFDREAYGYTF | TGTGCCAGCAGTGATTTCGACAGGGAGGCCTATGGCTACACCTTC
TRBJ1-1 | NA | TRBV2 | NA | CASSEVDTFGEAFF | TGTGCCAGCAGTGAAGTGGACACCTTCGGGGAAGCTTTCTTT
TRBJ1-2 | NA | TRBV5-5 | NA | CASSLGTTGNYGYTF | TGTGCCAGCAGCTTGGGAACAACCGGGAACTATGGCTACACCTTC
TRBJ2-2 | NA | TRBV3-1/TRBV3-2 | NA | CASSQPYSGHGELFF | TGTGCCAGCAGCCAACCATACAGTGGTCACGGGGAGCTGTTTTTT
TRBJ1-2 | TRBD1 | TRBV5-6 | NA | CASSFWDRVYYGYTF | TGTGCCAGCAGCTTCTGGGACAGGGTGTACTATGGCTACACCTTC
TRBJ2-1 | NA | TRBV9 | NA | CASSPTTTPYNEQFF | TGTGCCAGCAGCCCGACTACCACCCCCTACAATGAGCAGTTCTTC
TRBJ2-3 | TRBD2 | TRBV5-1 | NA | CASSLGSSGDADTQYF | TGCGCCAGCAGCTTGGGGTCTAGCGGGGATGCAGATACGCAGTATTTT
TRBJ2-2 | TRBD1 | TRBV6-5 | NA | CASGGQTLTGELFF | TGTGCCAGCGGGGGACAGACCCTCACCGGGGAGCTGTTTTTT
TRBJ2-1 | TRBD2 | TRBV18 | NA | CASSPPSGYNEQFF | TGTGCCAGCTCACCCCCTAGCGGGTACAATGAGCAGTTCTTC
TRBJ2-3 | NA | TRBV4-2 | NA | CASSPSFRGTDTQYF | TGTGCCAGCAGCCCTTCGTTCCGTGGCACAGATACGCAGTATTTT
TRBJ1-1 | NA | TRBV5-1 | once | CASQLGGGRERAFF | TGCGCCAGCCAGCTTGGGGGCGGCAGGGAGAGAGCTTTCTTT
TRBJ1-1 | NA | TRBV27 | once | CASSLFSGASGTEAFF | TGTGCCAGCAGTTTATTTTCAGGGGCCTCGGGCACTGAAGCTTTCTTT
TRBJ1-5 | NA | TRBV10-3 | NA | CAISESNAGEKPQHF | TGTGCCATCAGTGAGTCGAACGCAGGGGAAAAGCCCCAGCATTTT
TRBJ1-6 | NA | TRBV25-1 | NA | CASSDGQSVGNSPLHF | TGTGCCAGCAGTGATGGACAGAGTGTAGGTAATTCACCCCTCCACTTT
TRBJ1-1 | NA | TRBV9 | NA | CASSVGPYTEAFF | TGTGCCAGCAGCGTAGGGCCCTACACTGAAGCTTTCTTT
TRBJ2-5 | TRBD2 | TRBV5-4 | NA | CASSLGGTSGETQYF | TGTGCCAGCAGCTTGGGGGGGACTAGCGGAGAGACCCAGTACTTC
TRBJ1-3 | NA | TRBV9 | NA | CASSVDGPTGYTGNTIYF | TGTGCCAGCAGCGTAGATGGACCGACAGGATACACTGGAAACACCATATATTTT
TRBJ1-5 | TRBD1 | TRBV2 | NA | CASSRDSPSNQPQHF | TGTGCCAGCAGTAGGGACAGCCCCTCCAATCAGCCCCAGCATTTT
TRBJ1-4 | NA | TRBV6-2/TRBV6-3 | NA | CASSYSILGIWEKLFF | TGTGCCAGCAGTTACTCCATTCTGGGCATTTGGGAAAAACTGTTTTTT
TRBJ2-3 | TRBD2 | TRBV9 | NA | CASSAGLAGVREWGTDTQYF | TGTGCCAGCAGCGCTGGACTAGCGGGAGTAAGGGAGTGGGGCACAGATACGCAGTATTTT
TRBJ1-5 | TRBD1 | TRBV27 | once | CASSCPRDRGPVSNQPQHF | TGTGCCAGCAGTTGCCCCCGGGACAGGGGGCCAGTGAGCAATCAGCCCCAGCATTTT
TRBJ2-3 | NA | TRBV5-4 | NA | CASSLAILAPSTDTQYF | TGTGCCAGCAGCTTGGCCATACTAGCCCCGAGCACAGATACGCAGTATTTT
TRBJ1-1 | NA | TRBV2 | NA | CASHFLSTEAFF | TGTGCCAGCCACTTTCTGAGCACTGAAGCTTTCTTT
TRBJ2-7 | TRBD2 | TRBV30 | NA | CAWSVRLAGVYEQYF | TGTGCCTGGAGTGTCCGGCTAGCGGGAGTCTACGAGCAGTACTTC
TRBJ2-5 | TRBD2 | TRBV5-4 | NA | CASSPTGGAGETQYF | TGTGCCAGCAGCCCCACGGGGGGGGCAGGAGAGACCCAGTACTTC
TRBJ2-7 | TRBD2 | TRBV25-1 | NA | CASSPPSSGYYEQYF | TGTGCCAGCAGTCCCCCTTCTAGCGGATACTACGAGCAGTACTTC
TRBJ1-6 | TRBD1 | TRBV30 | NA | CAWSVMAGGNSPLHF | TGTGCCTGGAGTGTAATGGCAGGGGGCAACTCACCCCTCCACTTT
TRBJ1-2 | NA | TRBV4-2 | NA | CASSQDRGGYTF | TGTGCCAGCAGCCAAGACAGGGGTGGCTACACCTTC
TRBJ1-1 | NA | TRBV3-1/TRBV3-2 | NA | CASSLGYIGGTEAFF | TGTGCCAGCAGCCTAGGTTACATAGGAGGGACTGAAGCTTTCTTT
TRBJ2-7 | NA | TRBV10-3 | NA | CATGITETNEQYF | TGTGCCACAGGTATCACGGAAACCAACGAGCAGTACTTC
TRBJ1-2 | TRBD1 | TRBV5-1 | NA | CASRLTDGTGGAGYTF | TGCGCCAGTCGGCTTACGGACGGGACAGGGGGCGCTGGCTACACCTTC
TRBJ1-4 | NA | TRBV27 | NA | CASSSQGYGEKLFF | TGTGCCAGCAGTTCACAGGGTTATGGGGAAAAACTGTTTTTT
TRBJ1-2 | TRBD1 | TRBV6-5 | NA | CASSSPTGGYYGYTF | TGTGCCAGCAGTTCTCCGACAGGGGGCTACTATGGCTACACCTTC
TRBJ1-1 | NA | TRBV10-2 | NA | CASSTGGNEAFF | TGCGCCAGCAGCACCGGGGGGAATGAAGCTTTCTTT
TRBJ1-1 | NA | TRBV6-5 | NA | CASSLNRDTEAFF | TGTGCCAGCAGTTTAAACCGGGACACTGAAGCTTTCTTT
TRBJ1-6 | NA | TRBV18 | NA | CASSREADSPLHF | TGTGCCAGCTCACGGGAGGCGGATTCACCCCTCCACTTT
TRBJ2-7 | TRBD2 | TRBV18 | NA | CASSSSGTVYEQYF | TGTGCCAGCTCATCTAGCGGGACGGTGTACGAGCAGTACTTC
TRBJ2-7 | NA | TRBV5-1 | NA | CASSISGTSSSYEQYF | TGCGCCAGCAGCATATCCGGGACTTCAAGCTCCTACGAGCAGTACTTC
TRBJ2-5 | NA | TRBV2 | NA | CASRGVRTVQETQYF | TGTGCCAGCAGAGGAGTTCGGACAGTTCAAGAGACCCAGTACTTC
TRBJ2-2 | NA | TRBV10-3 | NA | CAISEVDRSTGELFF | TGTGCCATCAGTGAGGTGGACAGAAGCACCGGGGAGCTGTTTTTT
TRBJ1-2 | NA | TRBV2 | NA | CASSDQAGGYTF | TGTGCCAGCAGTGACCAGGCTGGTGGCTACACCTTC
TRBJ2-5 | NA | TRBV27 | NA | CASSLFSAGETQYF | TGTGCCAGCAGTTTATTTTCTGCGGGGGAGACCCAGTACTTC
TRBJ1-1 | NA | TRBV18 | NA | CASSPQQGQNTEAFF | TGTGCCAGCTCACCCCAGCAGGGGCAGAACACTGAAGCTTTCTTT
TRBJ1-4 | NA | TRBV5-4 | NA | CASSLATGATNEKLFF | TGTGCCAGCAGCTTGGCTACGGGAGCAACTAATGAAAAACTGTTTTTT
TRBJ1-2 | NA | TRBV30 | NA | CAWSPQAYGYTF | TGTGCCTGGAGCCCCCAAGCTTATGGCTACACCTTC
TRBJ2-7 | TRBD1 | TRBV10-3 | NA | CAISEALPGQAAYEQYF | TGTGCCATCAGTGAGGCTTTGCCGGGACAGGCAGCCTACGAGCAGTACTTC
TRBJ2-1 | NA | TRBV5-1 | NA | CASSLVTGNNEQFF | TGCGCCAGCAGCTTAGTGACGGGGAACAATGAGCAGTTCTTC
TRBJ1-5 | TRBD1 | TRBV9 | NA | CASSVPPTGAQACQPQHF | TGTGCCAGCAGCGTACCCCCCACAGGGGCTCAGGCTTGTCAGCCCCAGCATTTT
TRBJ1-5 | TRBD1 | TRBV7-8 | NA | CASSSGQVFNQPQHF | TGTGCCAGCAGCTCGGGACAGGTTTTCAATCAGCCCCAGCATTTT
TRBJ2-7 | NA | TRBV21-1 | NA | CASSGHRGKSYEQYF | TGTGCCAGCAGCGGACACAGGGGGAAATCCTACGAGCAGTACTTC